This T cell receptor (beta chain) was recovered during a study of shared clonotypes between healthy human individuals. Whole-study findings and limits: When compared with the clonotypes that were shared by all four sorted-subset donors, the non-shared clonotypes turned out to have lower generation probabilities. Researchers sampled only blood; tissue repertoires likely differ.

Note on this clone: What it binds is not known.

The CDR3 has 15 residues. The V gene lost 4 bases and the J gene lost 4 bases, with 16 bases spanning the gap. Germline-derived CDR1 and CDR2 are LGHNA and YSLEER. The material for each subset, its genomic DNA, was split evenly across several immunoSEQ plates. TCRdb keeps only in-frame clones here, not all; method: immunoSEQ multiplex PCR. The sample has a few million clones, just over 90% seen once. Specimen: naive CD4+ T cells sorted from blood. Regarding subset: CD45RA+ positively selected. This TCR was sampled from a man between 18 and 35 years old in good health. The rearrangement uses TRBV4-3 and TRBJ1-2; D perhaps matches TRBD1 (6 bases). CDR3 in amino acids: CASSPGVTVPYGYTF. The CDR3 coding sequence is TGCGCCAGCAGCCCAGGGGTGACGGTCCCCTATGGCTACACCTTC.